This TCR beta chain emerged from a study of control samples from healthy donors and cancer patients. This clone appeared once. This table comes from immunoSEQ multiplex PCR, and its TCRdb copy is limited to in-frame clones, with some not included. The sample has tens of thousands of clones, 88% seen once. This receptor was identified in a woman aged 70-85 years in good health. Material: blood.

This CDR3 is CASSLWAGGQRNSGNTIYF. The CDR3 DNA reads TGTGCCAGCAGCCTATGGGCTGGGGGACAGCGCAACTCTGGAAACACCATATATTTT. The gene calls are TRBV7-6 and TRBJ1-3, with 7 positions matching TRBD1. Looked up from germline, CDR1 is SGHVS and CDR2 is FNYEAQ. Losses at the gene ends were 5 bases for V and 0 bases for J; bases not matched to a gene: 16. The CDR3 totals 19 residues. Full variable domain (missing parts from reference TRBV7-6 and TRBJ1-3): GAGVSQSPRYKVTKRGQDVALRCDPISGHVSLYWYRQALGQGPEFLTYFNYEAQQDKSGLPNDRFSAERPEGSISTLTIQRTEQRDSAMYRCASSLWAGGQRNSGNTIYFGEGSWLTVV.